This TCR beta chain comes out of a study of blood T cell repertoires in COVID-19. The CDR3 contains 15 residues. Between the trimmed V and J ends, which lost 2 bases and 0 bases, there was a span of 9 bases. Germline values: CDR1 ENHRY, CDR2 SYGVKD. Method: immunoSEQ multiplex PCR; TCRdb's copy keeps in-frame clones and lacks some. The profile shows 200,000 to 250,000 clones, 80% of them singletons. This receptor was taken from a human donor in a cohort sampled during active COVID-19. The J gene is TRBJ2-3, the V gene TRBV10-3; D is unresolved. Sequencing was carried out using peripheral blood. CDR3 in amino acids: CAISEVPYSTDTQYF. CDR3 DNA sequence: TGTGCCATCAGTGAGGTTCCGTATAGCACAGATACGCAGTATTTT.